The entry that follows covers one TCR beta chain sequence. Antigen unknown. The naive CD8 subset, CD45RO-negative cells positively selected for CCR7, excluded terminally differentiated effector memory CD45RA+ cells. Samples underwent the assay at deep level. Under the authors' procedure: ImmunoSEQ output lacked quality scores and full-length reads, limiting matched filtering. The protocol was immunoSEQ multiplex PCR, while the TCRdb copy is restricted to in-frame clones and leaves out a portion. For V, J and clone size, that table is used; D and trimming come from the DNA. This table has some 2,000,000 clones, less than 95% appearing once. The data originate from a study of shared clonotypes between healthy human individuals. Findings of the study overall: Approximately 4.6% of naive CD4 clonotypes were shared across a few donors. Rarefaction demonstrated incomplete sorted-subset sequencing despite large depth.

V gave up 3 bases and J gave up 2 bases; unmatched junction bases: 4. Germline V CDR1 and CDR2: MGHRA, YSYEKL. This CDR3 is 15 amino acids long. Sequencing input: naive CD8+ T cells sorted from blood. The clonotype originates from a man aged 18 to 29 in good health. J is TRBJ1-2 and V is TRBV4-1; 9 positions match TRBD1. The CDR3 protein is CASSQGTGINYGYTF. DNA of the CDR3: TGCGCCAGCAGCCAGGGGACAGGGATCAACTATGGCTACACCTTC.